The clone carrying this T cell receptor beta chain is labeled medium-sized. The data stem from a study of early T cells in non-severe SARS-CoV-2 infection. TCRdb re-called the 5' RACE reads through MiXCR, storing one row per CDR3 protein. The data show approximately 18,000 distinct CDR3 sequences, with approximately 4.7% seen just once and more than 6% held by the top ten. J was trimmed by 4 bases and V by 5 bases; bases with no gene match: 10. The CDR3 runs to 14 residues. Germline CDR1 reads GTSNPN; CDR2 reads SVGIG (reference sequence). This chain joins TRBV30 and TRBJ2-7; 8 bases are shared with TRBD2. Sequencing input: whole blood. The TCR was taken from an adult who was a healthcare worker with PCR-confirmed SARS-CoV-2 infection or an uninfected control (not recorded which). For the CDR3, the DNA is TGTGCCTGGGCTCTTGGCGGGGGGCTTTACGAGCAGTACTTC. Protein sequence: CAWALGGGLYEQYF. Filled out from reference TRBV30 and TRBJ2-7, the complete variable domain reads SQTIHQWPATLVQPVGSPLSLECTVEGTSNPNLYWYRQAAGRGLQLLFYSVGIGQISSEVPQNLSASRPQDRQFILSSKKLLLSDSGFYLCAWALGGGLYEQYFGPGTRLTVT.